A single sample is the source of the 14 T cell receptor beta chains below, sequenced in a study of human T cells and chemical hapten exposure. TCRdb independently ran MiXCR on the RACE reads; one entry per CDR3 protein. Found here are 300,000 to 450,000 distinct CDR3 sequences, 5.1% of them singletons; the top ten hold around 2.6%. Described time point: pre-sensitization, week 0. As to treatment: therapeutic diphenylcyclopropenone sensitization with weekly scalp DPC. The starting material was whole blood, obtained in connection with sensitization to the hapten diphenylcyclopropenone (DPC). These receptors were obtained from a woman in her forties or fifties with alopecia areata. Some clones in this sample may be carry-over from other donors' samples.

This clonotype was seen a handful of times. One end of the junction does not line up with germline, which may come from a read error. This rearrangement joins TRBV7-2 to TRBJ2-5, with 14 bases matching TRBD2. The V gene's germline CDR1 is SGHTA and CDR2 FQGNSA. The CDR3 is 17 amino acids. The CDR3 DNA follows: TGTGCCAGCAGCTCCCGACAACCAGTGGGGACTAGCGGGAGAATGCACTTC. Translation: CASSSRQPVGTSGRMHF.

This clonotype was found a few times. The chain recombines TRBV5-6 with TRBJ2-7, with 13 bases lining up with TRBD2. The CDR3 loop spans 14 amino acids. With V trimmed by 4 bases and J by 6 bases, 4 bases remained unmatched. Germline V lookup: CDR1 SGHDT, CDR2 YYEEEE. The CDR3 spells CASSGGLAGFEQYF. The CDR3 DNA reads TGTGCCAGCAGCGGGGGACTAGCGGGGTTCGAGCAGTACTTC.

This clonotype was seen ten or more times. The rearrangement links TRBV28 to TRBJ2-5; D may match TRBD1 or TRBD2 (6 bases each). This CDR3 has 15 residues. V gave up 6 bases and J gave up 4 bases, with 18 bases separating them. Germline CDR1 and CDR2: MDHEN and SYDVKM. The CDR3 nucleotides read TGTGCCAGCAGCTCCGCCGATTGGGGGGCAGAGACCCAGTACTTC. It codes for CASSSADWGAETQYF.

Ten or more counts support this clonotype. This rearrangement joins TRBV20-1 to TRBJ2-3; D uncertain. The CDR3 runs to 13 residues. CDR1 and CDR2 from the germline V gene are DFQATT and SNEGSKA (reference sequence). Trimming left V 5 bases short and J 2 bases short, with 11 bases between. CDR3 nucleotide sequence: TGCAGTGCTCCCCACGCCGTCACAGATACGCAGTATTTT. Encoded protein: CSAPHAVTDTQYF.

This clonotype was picked up a small number of times. J is TRBJ2-7 and V is TRBV5-6, with a tentative D call TRBD1 (5 bases). CDR1 SGHDT and CDR2 YYEEEE come from the germline V gene. V dropped 4 bases and J dropped 7 bases, with 12 bases sitting between them. CDR3 length: 12 residues. DNA for the CDR3: TGTGCCAGCAGCACAGGAATCGGGGAGCAGTACTTC. It yields the protein CASSTGIGEQYF.

The chain has TRBV6-2 or TRBV6-3 and TRBJ1-2, with D unresolved. CDR3 length equals 12 residues. Trimming cost V 0 bases and J 4 bases, with 3 bases left between them. Germline CDR1 reads MNHEY; CDR2 reads SVGEGT. The CDR3, as DNA: TGTGCCAGCAGTTACTCAAGCTATGGCTACACCTTC. It translates to CASSYSSYGYTF.

This clonotype showed up many times. The V and J genes are TRBV29-1 and TRBJ2-4; 8 bases are shared with TRBD1. CDR1 and CDR2 (germline): SQVTM, ANQGSEA. This CDR3 is 14 amino acids long. V trimming: 2 bases; J trimming: 4 bases; junction bases outside the gene matches: 4. The CDR3 DNA follows: TGCAGCGTTGAAATCCGGGACAGGAAAAACATTCAGTACTTC. It is translated as CSVEIRDRKNIQYF.

V usage is TRBV3-1 and J usage is TRBJ2-3; D remains ambiguous. Trimming stripped 0 bases from V and 4 bases from J, with 8 bases between. In germline, CDR1 is LGHDT, CDR2 YNNKEL (reference sequence). CDR3 length: 14 residues. Here the CDR3 DNA reads TGTGCCAGCAGCCAAGAACGACCCGCAGATACGCAGTATTTT. Translated, it gives CASSQERPADTQYF.

In this sample, this clonotype turned up many times. The J gene is TRBJ2-3, the V gene TRBV18; TRBD2 is a possible D gene (6 bases). V lost 6 bases, J lost 2 bases, and 9 bases lay in between. The length of the CDR3 is 13 residues. Germline CDR1 and CDR2: KGHSH and LQKENI. The CDR3 is CASSRRDTDTQYF. The DNA for the CDR3 is TGTGCCAGCTCTCGGCGGGACACAGATACGCAGTATTTT.

The genes are TRBV2 and TRBJ1-6, with D unresolved. Germline CDR1 is SNHLY and CDR2 is FYNNEI. The CDR3 length is 15 residues. Trimming cost V 4 bases and J 3 bases, with 10 bases left between them. The CDR3 DNA reads as TGTGCCAGCAGTGTAGACGGAAACTATAATTCACCCCTCCACTTT. Its protein product is CASSVDGNYNSPLHF.

The chain uses TRBV18 and TRBJ2-3, with 7 bases fitting TRBD1. The V gene end was trimmed by 0 bases and the J gene end by 2 bases; junction bases not matched to a gene: 11. The CDR3 contains 18 residues. Per germline, CDR1 KGHSH and CDR2 LQKENI. This CDR3 is CASSPPIVEGASTDTQYF. The CDR3 coding sequence is TGTGCCAGCTCACCACCGATTGTTGAGGGGGCCTCCACAGATACGCAGTATTTT.

This clonotype was seen a few times. The V and J genes are TRBV9 and TRBJ2-3; possible D gene TRBD2, 6 bases. Germline V lookup: CDR1 SGDLS, CDR2 YYNGEE. Trimming removed 0 bases from V and 9 bases from J, with 8 bases in between. The length of the CDR3 is 12 residues. The CDR3 DNA reads as TGTGCCAGCAGCGTAGTGAGCGGGACGCAGTATTTT. Its protein product is CASSVVSGTQYF.

This clonotype has ten or more counts. V usage is TRBV20-1 and J usage is TRBJ1-5; no firm D call. CDR3 length: 13 residues. V was trimmed by 3 bases and J by 3 bases, leaving 9 bases between them. The germline gives CDR1 DFQATT, CDR2 SNEGSKA (reference sequence). For the CDR3, the DNA is TGCAGTGCTAGCCCGGACCCCAATCAGCCCCAGCATTTT. Translating gives CSASPDPNQPQHF.

This clonotype has ten or more counts. V and J are TRBV13 and TRBJ1-1, with unresolved D. From germline, CDR1 is PRHDT and CDR2 FYEKMQ (reference sequence). V was shortened by 3 bases and J by 5 bases, with 13 bases between the two germline ends. This CDR3 has 14 amino acids. The CDR3: CASSFMGRGTEAFF. The CDR3 DNA reads as TGTGCCAGCAGCTTCATGGGAAGAGGAACTGAAGCTTTCTTT. The entire variable domain, with the rest obtained from reference TRBV13 and TRBJ1-1, is as follows: AAGVIQSPRHLIKEKRETATLKCYPIPRHDTVYWYQQGPGQDPQFLISFYEKMQSDKGSIPDRFSAQQFSDYHSELNMSSLELGDSALYFCASSFMGRGTEAFFGQGTRLTVV.